The rows below give T cell receptor beta chains drawn from one sample of a study of blood T cell repertoires in COVID-19. Some clones are missing from TCRdb's copy, which holds only in-frame ones; the method was immunoSEQ multiplex PCR. The sample gives a few hundred thousand clones, around 88% of which show up once; approximately 6.6% is in the top ten. Specimen: peripheral blood. All receptors come from a woman aged 25 to 39 who had recovered from COVID-19. Both conserved end residues are part of each CDR3. The order of the fields is V gene, D gene, J gene, clone size, CDR3 DNA, CDR3 protein. A D gene is named only where the DNA matches it firmly. Clone size is stated in some rows and not others, as once, few, many or a class when expanded.

>TRBV5-1|TRBD1|TRBJ1-4|.
TGCGCCAGCAGTCTGCTTGGGACAGGTGAAAAACTGTTTTTT
CASSLLGTGEKLFF
>TRBV7-9|.|TRBJ1-1|.
TGTGCCAGCAGCTTAAAATTCGTGAACACTGAAGCTTTCTTT
CASSLKFVNTEAFF
>TRBV7-9|TRBD1|TRBJ1-4|.
TGTGCCAGCAGCGTTGGACAGGGCTCTTATGAAAAACTGTTTTTT
CASSVGQGSYEKLFF
>TRBV27|.|TRBJ2-5|.
TGTGCCAGCAGTGCCAGGACAGTTAGGGGCGAGACCCAGTACTTC
CASSARTVRGETQYF
>TRBV5-1|TRBD2|TRBJ2-3|.
TGCGCCAGCAGCCTCGTCGGACTAGCGGGGGGTGCTTCAGATACGCAGTATTTT
CASSLVGLAGGASDTQYF
>TRBV6-6|.|TRBJ1-1|.
TGTGCCAGCCGGGAGGGCCTGGACACTGAAGCTTTCTTT
CASREGLDTEAFF
>TRBV3-1/TRBV3-2|.|TRBJ2-2|.
TGTGCCAGCAGCCAGCGGGGAGGCTATGACGGGGAGCTGTTTTTT
CASSQRGGYDGELFF
>TRBV7-8|TRBD2|TRBJ2-1|.
TGTGCCAGCAGCTTAGGGCGAGGACTAGCGGGCCTAGGCTCCTACAATGAGCAGTTCTTC
CASSLGRGLAGLGSYNEQFF
>TRBV9|TRBD1|TRBJ1-5|.
TGTGCCAGCGGTGACAGGGTTGGCAATCAGCCCCAGCATTTT
CASGDRVGNQPQHF
>TRBV5-5|TRBD1|TRBJ1-2|.
TGTGCCAGCGCAACAGGGGGCATTGGCGGCTACACCTTC
CASATGGIGGYTF
>TRBV18|TRBD1|TRBJ1-6|.
TGTGCCAGCTCACCGGACAGGGAAAGTTCACCCCTCCACTTT
CASSPDRESSPLHF
>TRBV2|.|TRBJ2-2|.
TGTGCCAGCAGTGTTACGTCCCACACGGGTTGGAGCACCGGGGAGCTGTTTTTT
CASSVTSHTGWSTGELFF
>TRBV28|.|TRBJ2-7|few
TGTGCCAGCAGTTTATCCAGCTCCTACGAGCAGTACTTC
CASSLSSSYEQYF
>TRBV19|TRBD2|TRBJ2-1|.
TGTGCCAGTAGTATAATAGCGGGGGGGATCACGTACAATGAGCAGTTCTTC
CASSIIAGGITYNEQFF
>TRBV3-1/TRBV3-2|TRBD1|TRBJ1-2|.
TGTGCCAGCCGGACAGGGGAAGGCTACACCTTC
CASRTGEGYTF
>TRBV5-5|TRBD1|TRBJ2-3|.
TGTGCCAGCAGCTGGGGGATAGGGGGCTCAGATACGCAGTATTTT
CASSWGIGGSDTQYF
>TRBV2|TRBD1|TRBJ2-1|few
TGTGCCAGCAGTGAACCGGGACAGGGGTTTTGGGACAATGAGCAGTTCTTC
CASSEPGQGFWDNEQFF
>TRBV5-4|TRBD1|TRBJ1-2|once
TGTGCCAGCAGCCCGGACAGGGGGCGTTTGTCGGAAGGCTACACCTTC
CASSPDRGRLSEGYTF
>TRBV5-1|TRBD2|TRBJ2-3|.
TGCGCCAGCAGCAAGGGACTAGCGGCTAGCACAGATACGCAGTATTTT
CASSKGLAASTDTQYF
>TRBV7-9|.|TRBJ1-2|.
TGTGCCAGCAGCCCCGGAGGGGCCTATGGCTACACCTTC
CASSPGGAYGYTF
>TRBV7-3|TRBD2|TRBJ2-3|.
TGTGCCAGCAGCTTAAGCGGGGGGGCAGATACGCAGTATTTT
CASSLSGGADTQYF
>TRBV6-5|TRBD2|TRBJ2-5|.
TGTGCCACACGCGCGGGGGTAGAGACCCAGTACTTC
CATRAGVETQYF
>TRBV3-1/TRBV3-2|.|TRBJ2-5|.
TGTGCCAGCAGCCAAGATCCGGCAGGGCCCCAAGAGACCCAGTACTTC
CASSQDPAGPQETQYF
>TRBV4-1|.|TRBJ1-1|.
TGCGCCAGCAGCATACGACAGGCCTTGAACACTGAAGCTTTCTTT
CASSIRQALNTEAFF
>TRBV29-1|TRBD1|TRBJ2-3|once
TGCAGCGTTGGGCCACAGGGGGGCAGCACAGATACGCAGTATTTT
CSVGPQGGSTDTQYF
>TRBV2|.|TRBJ2-5|.
TGTGCCAGCAGCCCTTGGGGCGGGGCAGAGACCCAGTACTTC
CASSPWGGAETQYF
>TRBV2|TRBD1|TRBJ1-5|once
TGTGCCAGCAGTGAATTTCAGGGGGCGCATCAGCCCCAGCATTTT
CASSEFQGAHQPQHF
>TRBV3-1/TRBV3-2|.|TRBJ2-5|.
TGTGCCAGCAGCCCTGTGGTGGGGGCCCCAGAGACCCAGTACTTC
CASSPVVGAPETQYF
>TRBV21-1|.|TRBJ2-7|.
TGTGCCAGCAGAAACCTTGGACAGGGCGAAATCCACGAGCAGTACTTC
CASRNLGQGEIHEQYF
>TRBV10-3|TRBD1|TRBJ1-1|once
TGTGCCATCAGTGAGCCTGGGACAGGGGGCACTGAAGCTTTCTTT
CAISEPGTGGTEAFF
>TRBV20-1|.|TRBJ2-1|.
TGCAGTGCTAGAGACCAGGAGCAGTTCTTC
CSARDQEQFF
>TRBV6-5|TRBD1|TRBJ2-7|.
TGTGCCAGCAGTTACTTAGGACAGGGCTCCAACGAGCAGTACTTC
CASSYLGQGSNEQYF
>TRBV27|TRBD1|TRBJ1-2|.
TGTGCCAGCAGTTTGTACCCAACAGGGGACCACTATGGCTACACCTTC
CASSLYPTGDHYGYTF
>TRBV28|.|TRBJ2-3|.
TGTGCCAGCAGTGAGCCAGCGATAGATACGCAGTATTTT
CASSEPAIDTQYF
>TRBV18|.|TRBJ2-1|once
TGTGCCAGCTCACCCCTCCAGGGTACGACGTACAATGAGCAGTTCTTC
CASSPLQGTTYNEQFF
>TRBV10-3|.|TRBJ1-1|.
TGTGCCATCAGTGAGTCAAGGCGGGGAATGGGTGCTGAAGCTTTCTTT
CAISESRRGMGAEAFF
>TRBV12-3/TRBV12-4|.|TRBJ2-1|.
TGTGCCAGCAGTTTTGTAAATGAGCAGTTCTTC
CASSFVNEQFF
>TRBV25-1|.|TRBJ1-1|.
TGTGCCAGCAGTTGGGACATGGTAGCTGAAGCTTTCTTT
CASSWDMVAEAFF
>TRBV5-4|TRBD2|TRBJ2-2|.
TGTGCGGGAGGGACTCAAGGCACCGGGGAGCTGTTTTTT
CAGGTQGTGELFF
>TRBV9|TRBD1|TRBJ1-6|.
TGTGCCAGCAGCGCTGGGGCCGGGACAGCGGATAATTCACCCCTCCACTTT
CASSAGAGTADNSPLHF
>TRBV25-1|TRBD1|TRBJ2-5|.
TGTGCCAGCAATCCGGGACAGGGACAAGAGACCCAGTACTTC
CASNPGQGQETQYF
>TRBV6-1|.|TRBJ1-5|.
TGTGCCAGCAGTGCCCGAGAGGTTGCGGGCAATCAGCCCCAGCATTTT
CASSAREVAGNQPQHF
>TRBV19|TRBD1|TRBJ2-7|few
TGTGCCAGTACCTCCCCAGGGGGATTCTACGAGCAGTACTTC
CASTSPGGFYEQYF
>TRBV27|.|TRBJ1-4|.
TGTGCCAGCAGTTCTCTACAGGGTTTCGGGGAAAAACTGTTTTTT
CASSSLQGFGEKLFF
>TRBV27|.|TRBJ2-7|once
TGTGCCAGCAGCCCGACAGGGGGCAAGTCTAGCGGGGGCTCCTACGAGCAGTACTTC
CASSPTGGKSSGGSYEQYF
>TRBV29-1|.|TRBJ2-1|.
TGCAGCGTCCCTTTTACAGGTTCCTACAATGAGCAGTTCTTC
CSVPFTGSYNEQFF
>TRBV2|TRBD1|TRBJ2-5|.
TGTGCCAGTAGACAGGGCCCGCTGGAGACCCAGTACTTC
CASRQGPLETQYF
>TRBV27|.|TRBJ1-2|few
TGTGCCAGCAGTTTATGGTCATCACCAGGGGCTGGTGGCTACACCTTC
CASSLWSSPGAGGYTF
>TRBV7-2|.|TRBJ1-2|.
TGTGCCAGCAGCTCGGACATTTCTATAGTCGTGGTGAATGGCTACACCTTC
CASSSDISIVVVNGYTF
>TRBV7-3|.|TRBJ1-1|.
TGTGCCAGCAGCCCTAATCCCTTGACAGCACACACTGAAGCTTTCTTT
CASSPNPLTAHTEAFF
>TRBV5-5|.|TRBJ1-2|.
TGTGCCAGCAGCTTTGCAGGGGAATCTGGCTACACCTTC
CASSFAGESGYTF
>TRBV3-1/TRBV3-2|.|TRBJ2-4|.
TGTGCCAGCAGCCAGCGGTCCCGGGGTAACATTCAGTACTTC
CASSQRSRGNIQYF
>TRBV27|.|TRBJ1-1|once
TGTGCCAGCAGTTTGGGCAGAAAGAACACTGAAGCTTTCTTT
CASSLGRKNTEAFF
>TRBV12-3/TRBV12-4|.|TRBJ2-1|.
TGTGCCAGCAGTGAACCTGGGCACAATGAGCAGTTCTTC
CASSEPGHNEQFF
>TRBV7-2|TRBD2|TRBJ2-5|.
TGTGCCAGCAGCCCGGGACTAGTGATGGAGACCCAGTACTTC
CASSPGLVMETQYF
>TRBV9|.|TRBJ1-5|.
TGTGCCAGCAGCGTAACTGACAATCAGCCCCAGCATTTT
CASSVTDNQPQHF
>TRBV6-1|TRBD1|TRBJ2-7|.
TGTGCCAGCAGTGAAATGACGAGAAGACAGGGAGAGTACTTC
CASSEMTRRQGEYF
>TRBV27|TRBD1|TRBJ2-7|.
TGTGCCAGCAGTTTATCACAGGGGGCCCCCTACGAGCAGTACTTC
CASSLSQGAPYEQYF
>TRBV15|.|TRBJ1-1|once
TGTGCCACCAGCAGCCCGGGGAGGGGGAGTACTGAAGCTTTCTTT
CATSSPGRGSTEAFF
>TRBV30|TRBD2|TRBJ2-2|.
TGTGCCAGTAGCGGGGGGGCCGGAACCGGGGAGCTGTTTTTT
CASSGGAGTGELFF